This is a list of T cell receptor beta chains from one sample in a study of blood T cell repertoires in COVID-19. Sequencing used immunoSEQ multiplex PCR; TCRdb keeps in-frame clones, though not all of them. This sample carries a few hundred thousand clones, more than 75% of them seen once, and the ten largest clones take about 4.8%. The sequenced material came from peripheral blood. Receptors were obtained from a man between 50 and 59 years old with acute or convalescent COVID-19. Each CDR3 is given with its conserved first and last residue. A D gene is named only where the DNA matches it firmly. Clone size is stated in some rows and not others, as once, few, many or a class when expanded.

clone_size d_call j_call v_call cdr3_aa cdr3_nt
NA NA TRBJ2-5 TRBV7-9 CASSLGQGQVLTQYF TGTGCCAGCAGCTTAGGCCAGGGGCAAGTTTTGACCCAGTACTTC
NA NA TRBJ1-1 TRBV10-2 CASSPSEPNTEAFF TGCGCCAGCAGTCCCAGCGAGCCTAACACTGAAGCTTTCTTT
NA NA TRBJ2-7 TRBV4-1 CASSQDLPGYYEQYF TGCGCCAGCAGCCAAGATCTCCCGGGGTACTACGAGCAGTACTTC
NA NA TRBJ1-2 TRBV27 CAQVGGAYYGYTF TGTGCTCAGGTGGGAGGGGCGTACTATGGCTACACCTTC
NA TRBD1 TRBJ1-4 TRBV5-1 CASSTGGSEKLFF TGCGCCAGCAGCACAGGGGGGTCAGAAAAACTGTTTTTT
once NA TRBJ1-2 TRBV9 CASSTGRTERRHGYTF TGTGCCAGCAGCACGGGAAGGACAGAGCGACGGCATGGCTACACCTTC
NA NA TRBJ1-1 TRBV25-1 CASSAPGGDTEAFF TGTGCCAGCAGTGCCCCCGGGGGAGACACTGAAGCTTTCTTT
NA TRBD1 TRBJ2-7 TRBV15 CATSSGQGPPYEQYF TGTGCCACCAGCAGCGGACAGGGGCCGCCCTACGAGCAGTACTTC
NA NA TRBJ2-2 TRBV5-1 CASSLGGTGELFF TGCGCCAGCAGCTTGGGAGGGACCGGGGAGCTGTTTTTT
NA TRBD2 TRBJ2-1 TRBV25-1 CASRSLTSGFYNEQFF TGTGCCAGCCGCTCACTGACTAGCGGGTTCTACAATGAGCAGTTCTTC
NA TRBD1 TRBJ1-2 TRBV2 CASRNRGPLYGYTF TGTGCCAGCAGGAACAGGGGCCCTCTCTATGGCTACACCTTC
NA TRBD1 TRBJ2-7 TRBV25-1 CASSGGQGGLGYEQYF TGTGCCAGCAGTGGGGGACAGGGAGGTTTGGGCTACGAGCAGTACTTC
NA TRBD2 TRBJ2-7 TRBV5-1 CASSFGLAGVRASEQYF TGCGCCAGCAGCTTCGGACTAGCGGGGGTACGAGCCTCCGAGCAGTACTTC
NA NA TRBJ2-7 TRBV12-5 CASGGQTYEQYF TGTGCTAGTGGGGGGCAGACCTACGAGCAGTACTTC
once NA TRBJ1-5 TRBV19 CASSILGFNQPQHF TGTGCCAGTAGTATCCTAGGCTTCAATCAGCCCCAGCATTTT
NA NA TRBJ1-1 TRBV5-4 CASRPRAGMNTEAFF TGTGCCAGCCGTCCGCGGGCAGGAATGAACACTGAAGCTTTCTTT
once NA TRBJ1-5 TRBV6-1 CASSEGRGNQPQHF TGTGCCAGCAGTGAAGGGAGGGGCAATCAGCCCCAGCATTTT